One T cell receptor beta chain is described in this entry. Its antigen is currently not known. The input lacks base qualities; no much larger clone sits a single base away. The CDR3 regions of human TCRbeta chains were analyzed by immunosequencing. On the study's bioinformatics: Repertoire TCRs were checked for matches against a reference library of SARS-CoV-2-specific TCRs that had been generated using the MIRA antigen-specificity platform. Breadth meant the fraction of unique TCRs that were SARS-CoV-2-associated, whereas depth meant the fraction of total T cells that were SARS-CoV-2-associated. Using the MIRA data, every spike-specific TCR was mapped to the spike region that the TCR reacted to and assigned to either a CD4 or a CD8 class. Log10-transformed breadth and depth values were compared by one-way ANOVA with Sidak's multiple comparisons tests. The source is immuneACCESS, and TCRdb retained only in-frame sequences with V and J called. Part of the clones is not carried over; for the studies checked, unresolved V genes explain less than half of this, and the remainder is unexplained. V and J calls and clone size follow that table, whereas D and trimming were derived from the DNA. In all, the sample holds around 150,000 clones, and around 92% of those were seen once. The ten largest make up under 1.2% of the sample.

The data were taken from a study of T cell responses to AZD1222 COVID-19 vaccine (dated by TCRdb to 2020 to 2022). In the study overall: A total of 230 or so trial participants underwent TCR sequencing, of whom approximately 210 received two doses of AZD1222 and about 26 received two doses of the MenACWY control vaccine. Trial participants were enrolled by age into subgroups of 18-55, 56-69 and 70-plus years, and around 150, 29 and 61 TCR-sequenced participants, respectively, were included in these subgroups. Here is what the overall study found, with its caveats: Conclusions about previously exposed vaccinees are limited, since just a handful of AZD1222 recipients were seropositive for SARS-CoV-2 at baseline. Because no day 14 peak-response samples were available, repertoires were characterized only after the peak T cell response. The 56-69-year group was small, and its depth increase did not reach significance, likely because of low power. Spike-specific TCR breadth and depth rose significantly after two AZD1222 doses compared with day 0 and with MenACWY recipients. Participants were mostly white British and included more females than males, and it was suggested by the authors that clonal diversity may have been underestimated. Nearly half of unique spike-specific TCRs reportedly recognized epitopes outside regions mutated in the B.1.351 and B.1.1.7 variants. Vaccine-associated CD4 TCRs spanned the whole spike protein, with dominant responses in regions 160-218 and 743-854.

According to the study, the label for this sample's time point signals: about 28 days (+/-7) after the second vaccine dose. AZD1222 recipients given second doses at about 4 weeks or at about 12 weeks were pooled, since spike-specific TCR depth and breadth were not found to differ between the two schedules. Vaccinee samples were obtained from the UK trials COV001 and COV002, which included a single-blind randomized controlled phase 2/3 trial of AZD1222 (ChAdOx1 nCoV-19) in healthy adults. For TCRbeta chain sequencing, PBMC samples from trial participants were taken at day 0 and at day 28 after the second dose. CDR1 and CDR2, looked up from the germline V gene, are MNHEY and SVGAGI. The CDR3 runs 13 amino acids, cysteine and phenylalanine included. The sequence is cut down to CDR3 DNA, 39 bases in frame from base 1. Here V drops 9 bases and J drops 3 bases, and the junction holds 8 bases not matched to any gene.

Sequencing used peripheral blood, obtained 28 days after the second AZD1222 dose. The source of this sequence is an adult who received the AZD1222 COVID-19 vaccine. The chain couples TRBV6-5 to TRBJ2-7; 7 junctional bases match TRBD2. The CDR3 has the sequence CASYRAGSYEQYF. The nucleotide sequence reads TGTGCCAGTTATAGAGCGGGAAGCTACGAGCAGTACTTC.